The 30 T cell receptor beta chains in this list originate from one sample, sequenced in a study of low-dose radiotherapy and immunotherapy resistance in tumors (dated 2022 in TCRdb). These reads were obtained on an Illumina HiSeq 2500. First-strand cDNA was synthesized with Superscript III and a set of TRAV- and TRBV-specific primers, covering both TCRalpha and TCRbeta chains. TCRs were amplified for about 20 PCR cycles with Phusion, using a constant-region primer paired with the adapter attached to the V primers. TCRdb ran its own pipeline on the public reads, namely fastp trimming at Q25 and MiXCR clone calling, and kept in-frame beta chains. Merged by CDR3 protein, the rows form single entries marked with the most common genes and DNA. A total of over 55,000 distinct CDR3 sequences appear in this sample, about a third of them only once. The top ten clones comprise around 10% of the sample. The time point label for this specimen denotes: before trial treatment.

The source was PBMCs, collected before treatment. Receptors originate from a female donor with ovarian cancer.

This clonotype was seen a single time. This likely came from a read error, as a far larger clone is one base away. V and J are TRBV6-7 and TRBJ2-1; tentative D call: TRBD1 (5 bases). TRBV6-7 has ORF status, its function being uncertain. The CDR3 is made up of 16 amino acids. The CDR3 region has the DNA TGTGCCAGCAGTGAGACAGACATATTTGGATACAATGGGCAGTTCTTC. Translation: CASSETDIFGYNGQFF.

This clonotype was detected many times. The chain joins TRBV29-1 to TRBJ2-1; 14 bases fit TRBD2. Germline CDR1 SQVTM, CDR2 ANQGSEA. This CDR3 has 14 amino acids. Unmatched junction bases numbered 6, after V lost 7 bases and J lost 7 bases. The CDR3 sequence is CSARLAGGGNEQFF. In nucleotides, the CDR3 is TGCAGCGCCAGACTAGCGGGAGGGGGGAATGAGCAGTTCTTC.

This clonotype was counted many times. The chain joins TRBV6-1 to TRBJ1-6, with D tentatively TRBD1 (6 bases). The V end lost 0 bases, the J end lost 7 bases, and 10 bases lay between the germline ends. CDR1 and CDR2 (germline): MNHNS, SASEGT. The CDR3 is 15 residues long. CDR3 region: CASSEAQGWNSPLHF. CDR3 coding DNA: TGTGCCAGCAGTGAAGCGCAGGGGTGGAATTCACCCCTCCACTTT.

In this sample, this clonotype turned up many times. The chain combines TRBV4-1 with TRBJ1-1, with D perhaps matching TRBD1 (6 bases). Trimming took 4 bases from V and 1 from J, leaving 10 bases between them. The CDR3 loop spans 14 amino acids. Germline CDR1 is MGHRA and CDR2 is YSYEKL. This CDR3 is CASSLQQGNTEAFF. Written as DNA, the CDR3 is TGCGCCAGCAGCCTCCAACAGGGGAACACTGAAGCTTTCTTT.

This clonotype was counted many times. V gene TRBV5-1 combines with J gene TRBJ2-7; the match to TRBD1 covers 9 bases. The CDR3 totals 14 residues. The germline gives CDR1 SGHRS, CDR2 YFSETQ. The J segment lost 6 bases and the V segment lost 1 base, leaving 5 bases of the junction unmatched. This CDR3 reads CASSLPGTGREQYF. The CDR3 nucleotides read TGCGCCAGCAGCTTGCCCGGGACAGGGCGCGAGCAGTACTTC.

This clonotype was observed at least ten times. The chain employs TRBV29-1 and TRBJ1-1; D is uncertain. This CDR3 is 11 amino acids long. CDR1 SQVTM and CDR2 ANQGSEA come from the germline V gene. Trimming removed 7 bases from V and 0 bases from J, with 6 bases in between. The CDR3 reads CSAQVNTEAFF. The CDR3 coding sequence is TGCAGCGCTCAGGTGAACACTGAAGCTTTCTTT.

Notes on this clonotype: One base separates it from a far larger clone, so it is likely a read error. This chain uses TRBV6-8 with TRBJ2-7; D might be TRBD2 (6 bases). This CDR3 is 14 amino acids long. Germline CDR1 reads MNHGY; CDR2 reads SAAAGT. Trimming removed 0 bases at V and 7 bases at J, with 13 bases between. CDR3 amino acids: CASSYSSGRDEQYF. Written as DNA, the CDR3 is TGTGCCAGCAGTTACTCTTCAGGGCGGGATGAGCAGTACTTC.

This clonotype was seen at least ten times. The rearrangement joins TRBV20-1 to TRBJ2-1; 10 nucleotides agree with TRBD2. Germline V gene data show CDR1 as DFQATT and CDR2 as SNEGSKA (reference sequence). J gave up 5 bases and V 3 bases, and 7 bases lay outside the gene matches. CDR3 length: 15 amino acids. The CDR3 nucleotides read TGCAGTGCTAGTCCTAGCGGGAGTGGGGACAATGAGCAGTTCTTC. Amino acid sequence: CSASPSGSGDNEQFF.

The chain is built from TRBV5-4 and TRBJ2-2; D tentatively fits TRBD1 or TRBD2 (5 bases each). CDR1 and CDR2 (germline): SGHNT, YYREEE (reference sequence). This CDR3 has 14 amino acids. V lost 7 bases, J lost 5 bases, and 15 bases lay in between. The CDR3 protein is CASRDAGRTGELFF. The DNA for the CDR3 is TGTGCCAGCCGGGACGCAGGAAGAACCGGGGAGCTGTTTTTT.

This clonotype was found many times. The chain employs TRBV28 and TRBJ1-2; D gene uncertain. CDR1 is MDHEN and CDR2 is SYDVKM in the germline V gene. V lost 6 bases to trimming and J lost 6 bases, with 17 bases between them. This CDR3 region has 14 residues. The CDR3, as DNA: TGTGCCAGCAGACTGGGCACCCTGAGGGATGGCTACACCTTC. This sequence encodes CASRLGTLRDGYTF.

This clonotype was seen many times. This CDR3 is CSVTGQGSLYEQYF. The CDR3, as DNA: TGCAGCGTAACCGGACAGGGATCCCTATACGAGCAGTACTTC. V gene TRBV29-1 combines with J gene TRBJ2-7, with TRBD1 identical over 8 bases. CDR3 length: 14 amino acids. The junction had 11 bases not matched to a gene; V was cut back by 6 bases and J by 4 bases. CDR1 and CDR2 from the germline V gene are SQVTM and ANQGSEA.

This clonotype was detected many times. The chain is built from TRBV5-1 and TRBJ1-1; D is unresolved. The CDR3 runs to 16 residues. Germline CDR1 is SGHRS and CDR2 is YFSETQ. The V gene lost 0 bases and the J gene lost 1 base, with 13 bases spanning the gap. CDR3 protein: CASSLATTGRNTEAFF. As DNA, the CDR3 is TGCGCCAGCAGCTTGGCTACGACCGGGCGGAACACTGAAGCTTTCTTT.

The table lists this clonotype with a few counts. The chain employs TRBV28 and TRBJ2-1; D is possibly TRBD2 (6 bases). CDR3 length: 13 amino acids. V shed 9 bases and J shed 6 bases, with 15 bases lying between them. Germline V gene sequence: CDR1 MDHEN, CDR2 SYDVKM. The CDR3 spells CASQRGRPNEQFF. In DNA form, the CDR3 reads TGTGCCAGTCAGCGAGGGAGGCCCAATGAGCAGTTCTTC.

Many counts were recorded for this clonotype. V is TRBV28 and J is TRBJ1-4; D may be TRBD1 (5 bases). Trimming left V 5 bases short and J 7 bases short, with 17 bases between. The CDR3 contains 15 residues. Per the germline V gene, CDR1 is MDHEN and CDR2 is SYDVKM. CDR3 in DNA: TGTGCCAGCAGTGGGACCGGGACCTTCGCTGAAAAACTGTTTTTT. This encodes CASSGTGTFAEKLFF.

With regard to this clonotype: The missing conserved phenylalanine or tryptophan at the end of this CDR3 makes a read error likely. CDR3 bases: TGTGCCAGCAGCCCAGCGCGGGGACATGGTACAGGGGAGCTGTTTCTT. It specifies CASSPARGHGTGELFL. The gene calls are TRBV12-3 or TRBV12-4 and TRBJ2-2; D assignment may be TRBD1 or TRBD2 (6 bases each). The germline V and J ends were trimmed by 6 bases and 8 bases, with 22 bases remaining between them. CDR3 length equals 16 residues.

Turning to this clonotype: With a far larger clone one base away, a read error is the likely cause. V is TRBV4-2 and J is TRBJ2-7, with 8 bases fitting TRBD2. The CDR3 loop spans 16 amino acids. V shed 4 bases, J shed 7 bases, and the junction held 15 bases outside the gene matches. Germline V CDR1 and CDR2: LGHNA, YNFKEQ. The CDR3 sequence is CASSPGGTSGYNEQYF. For the CDR3, the DNA is TGTGCCAGCAGCCCCGGTGGAACTAGCGGTTACAATGAGCAGTACTTC.

This clonotype was picked up many times. The V gene is TRBV5-1, the J gene TRBJ1-1; a weak D match, TRBD1 (5 bases). Trimming shortened V by 1 base and J by 5 bases, and 12 bases separated the two germline ends. This CDR3 comprises 14 residues. CDR1 is SGHRS, CDR2 YFSETQ, per germline. The CDR3 DNA follows: TGCGCCAGCAGCTTGCGGCCGGGGGGGACTGAAGCTTTCTTT. Protein product: CASSLRPGGTEAFF.

The chain has TRBV5-1 and TRBJ2-7; 9 bases line up with TRBD1. CDR1 SGHRS and CDR2 YFSETQ come from the germline V gene. The length of the CDR3 is 17 residues. V lost 1 base to trimming and J lost 1 base; unmatched junction nucleotides: 9. CDR3 residues: CASSLLGVTGGSYEQYF. The CDR3 nucleotides are TGCGCCAGCAGCTTGTTGGGGGTGACAGGGGGATCCTACGAGCAGTACTTC.

This clonotype was counted ten times or more. The V call is TRBV6-2 or TRBV6-3, the J call TRBJ1-2; no clear D gene. Germline CDR1 MNHEY, CDR2 SVGEGT. The V gene lost 7 bases and the J gene lost 4 bases, with 16 bases spanning the gap. The CDR3 runs to 14 residues. The CDR3 region has the DNA TGTGCCAGCAAGCTTGCAGAAACCGGCTATGGCTACACCTTC. Protein sequence: CASKLAETGYGYTF.

This clonotype has at least ten counts. V gene TRBV18 combines with J gene TRBJ2-6; no reliable D call. Trimming removed 2 bases at V and 14 bases at J, with 10 bases between. Germline V lookup: CDR1 KGHSH, CDR2 LQKENI. The CDR3 totals 12 residues. The CDR3 sequence: CASSPDRSFLTF. The CDR3 DNA reads as TGTGCCAGCTCACCAGACCGGTCTTTCCTGACTTTC.

The V call is TRBV7-2, the J call TRBJ1-3, with 7 bases lining up with TRBD1. The germline gives CDR1 SGHTA, CDR2 FQGNSA. This CDR3 is built from 15 residues. The ends lost 6 bases at V and 3 bases at J; junction bases unmatched: 8. The CDR3 here is CASSNRQGFGNTIYF. The CDR3 DNA is TGTGCCAGCAGTAATCGACAGGGATTTGGAAACACCATATATTTT.

V gene TRBV5-1 combines with J gene TRBJ1-1; D is unresolved. V lost 4 bases and J lost 3, with 13 bases in between. The CDR3 consists of 14 residues. Germline loops: CDR1 SGHRS, CDR2 YFSETQ. The CDR3 DNA is TGCGCCAGCAGCACCAGCCCTCGGGACACTGAAGCTTTCTTT. Encoded protein: CASSTSPRDTEAFF.

This clonotype came up many times. The V and J genes are TRBV12-3 or TRBV12-4 and TRBJ2-2, with TRBD2 matching 8 bases. Trimming removed 5 bases from V and 5 bases from J; junction bases left unmatched: 10. The CDR3 is 16 residues long. CDR3 sequence (DNA): TGTGCCAGCAGTACTCTAGCGGGTGTGGGGACCGGGGAGCTGTTTTTT. Its protein product is CASSTLAGVGTGELFF.

This clonotype was observed many times. The J gene is TRBJ2-7, the V gene TRBV7-9; tentative D call: TRBD2 (6 bases). Germline CDR1 is SEHNR and CDR2 is FQNEAQ (reference sequence). The CDR3 has 15 residues. Trimming cost V 5 bases and J 1 base, with 15 bases left between them. CDR3 in amino acids: CASSPPGGRSYEQYF. CDR3 nucleotides: TGTGCCAGCAGCCCCCCGGGTGGGAGGTCCTACGAGCAGTACTTC.

This clonotype was detected many times. The V call is TRBV6-2 or TRBV6-3, the J call TRBJ1-2; 10 nucleotides match TRBD1. Germline CDR1 MNHEY, CDR2 SVGEGT. V was pared by 5 bases and J by 7 bases, with 4 bases of the junction left unmatched. The CDR3 spans 13 residues. The CDR3 spells CASSDRDRGGYTF. The CDR3 nucleotides are TGTGCCAGCAGTGATAGGGACAGGGGTGGCTACACCTTC.

This clonotype was detected many times. The CDR3 coding sequence is TGTGCCAGCAGCTCCTACAGGGGAGAGTTTGAAAAACTGTTTTTT. Translating it yields CASSSYRGEFEKLFF. J is TRBJ1-4 and V is TRBV7-2; TRBD1 matches at 7 bases. V shed 4 bases, J shed 7 bases, and the junction held 9 bases outside the gene matches. The CDR3 runs to 15 residues. From germline, CDR1 is SGHTA and CDR2 FQGNSA. Using reference TRBV7-2 and TRBJ1-4 for the parts outside the CDR3, the full variable domain is GAGVSQSPSNKVTEKGKDVELRCDPISGHTALYWYRQSLGQGLEFLIYFQGNSAPDKSGLPSDRFSAERTGGSVSTLTIQRTQQEDSAVYLCASSSYRGEFEKLFFGSGTQLSVL.

Turning to this clonotype: Since no conserved phenylalanine or tryptophan closes the CDR3, a read error is the likely cause. V gene TRBV3-1 combines with J gene TRBJ2-5, with TRBD2 matching 11 bases. Germline loops: CDR1 LGHDT, CDR2 YNNKEL (reference sequence). The CDR3 consists of 17 residues. The CDR3 nucleotides read TGTGCCGGCAGCCCCCATCTAGCGGGGGGATTTGAAGAGACCCAGTACTAC. It yields the protein CAGSPHLAGGFEETQYY.

The table lists this clonotype with a count of one. The rearrangement joins TRBV18 to TRBJ1-6; the match to TRBD1 covers 7 bases. Unmatched junction bases numbered 5, after V lost 6 bases and J lost 3 bases. CDR1 and CDR2 (germline): KGHSH, LQKENI. The CDR3 contains 15 residues. CDR3 loop: CASSQGQNYNSPLHF. The CDR3, as DNA: TGTGCCAGCTCGCAGGGACAGAACTATAATTCACCCCTCCACTTT.

With respect to this clonotype: A far larger clone is just one base off, so this is likely a read error. V and J are TRBV12-5 and TRBJ2-7, with D perhaps matching TRBD2 (6 bases). Germline CDR1 and CDR2: LGHNT and FRNRAP. Trimming removed 9 bases at V and 7 bases at J, with 22 bases between. The CDR3 consists of 14 residues. CDR3 region: CASSRDSTTNEQYF. The CDR3 DNA is TGTGCTAGCTCCCGGGACTCTACGACGAATGAGCAGTACTTC.

The V and J genes are TRBV6-2 or TRBV6-3 and TRBJ2-7; maybe TRBD1 (6 bases). The CDR3 length is 11 residues. Germline lookup yields CDR1 MNHEY and CDR2 SVGEGT. Trimming pared 9 bases from V and 2 bases from J, leaving 8 bases between. The CDR3: CASQGTYEQYF. The DNA of the CDR3 is TGTGCCAGTCAGGGGACCTACGAGCAGTACTTC.